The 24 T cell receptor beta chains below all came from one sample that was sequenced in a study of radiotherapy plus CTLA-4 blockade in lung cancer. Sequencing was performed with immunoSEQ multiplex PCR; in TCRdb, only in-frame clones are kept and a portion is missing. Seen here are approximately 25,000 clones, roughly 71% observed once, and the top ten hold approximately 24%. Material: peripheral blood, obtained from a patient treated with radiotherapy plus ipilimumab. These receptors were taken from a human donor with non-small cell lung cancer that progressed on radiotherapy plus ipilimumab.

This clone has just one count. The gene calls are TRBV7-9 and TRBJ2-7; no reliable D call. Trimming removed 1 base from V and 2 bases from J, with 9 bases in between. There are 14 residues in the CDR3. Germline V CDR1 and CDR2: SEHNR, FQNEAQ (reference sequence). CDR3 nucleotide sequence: TGTGCCAGCAGCTTAGATTCTTGGACCTACGAGCAGTACTTC. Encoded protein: CASSLDSWTYEQYF.

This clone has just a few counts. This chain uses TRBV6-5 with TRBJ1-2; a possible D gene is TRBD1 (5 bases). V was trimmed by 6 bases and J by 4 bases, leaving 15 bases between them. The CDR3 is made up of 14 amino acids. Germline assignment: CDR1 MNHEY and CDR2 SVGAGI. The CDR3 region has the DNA TGTGCCAGCAGGCCGTTAGGGACTGCCTATGGCTACACCTTC. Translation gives CASRPLGTAYGYTF.

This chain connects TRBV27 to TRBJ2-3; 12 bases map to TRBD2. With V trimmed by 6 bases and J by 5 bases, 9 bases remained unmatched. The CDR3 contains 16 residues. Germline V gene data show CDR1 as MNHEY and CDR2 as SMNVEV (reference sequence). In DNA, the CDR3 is TGTGCCAGCAGCCCTAGCGGGGGGGCCGTCGGAGATACGCAGTATTTT. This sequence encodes CASSPSGGAVGDTQYF.

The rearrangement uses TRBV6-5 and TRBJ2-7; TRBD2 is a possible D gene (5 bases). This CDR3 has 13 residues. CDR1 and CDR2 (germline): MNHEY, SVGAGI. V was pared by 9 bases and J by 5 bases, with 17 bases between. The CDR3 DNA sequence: TGTGCCAGTACTAGGACGGGCGGGCACGAGCAGTACTTC. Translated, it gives CASTRTGGHEQYF.

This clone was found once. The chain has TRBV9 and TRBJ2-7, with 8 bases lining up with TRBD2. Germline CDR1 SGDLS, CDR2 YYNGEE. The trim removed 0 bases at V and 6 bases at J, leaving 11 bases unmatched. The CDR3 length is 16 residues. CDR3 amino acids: CASSVEADGAGGEQYF. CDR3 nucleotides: TGTGCCAGCAGCGTAGAAGCGGACGGCGCGGGGGGCGAGCAGTACTTC.

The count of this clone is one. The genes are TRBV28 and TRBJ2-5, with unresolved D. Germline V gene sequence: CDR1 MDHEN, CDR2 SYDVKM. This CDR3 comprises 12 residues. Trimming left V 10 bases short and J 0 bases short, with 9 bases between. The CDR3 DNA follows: TGTGCCACCCTCCGGGACCAAGAGACCCAGTACTTC. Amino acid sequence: CATLRDQETQYF. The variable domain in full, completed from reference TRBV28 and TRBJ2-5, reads DVKVTQSSRYLVKRTGEKVFLECVQDMDHENMFWYRQDPGLGLRLIYFSYDVKMKEKGDIPEGYSVSREKKERFSLILESASTNQTSMYLCATLRDQETQYFGPGTRLLVL.

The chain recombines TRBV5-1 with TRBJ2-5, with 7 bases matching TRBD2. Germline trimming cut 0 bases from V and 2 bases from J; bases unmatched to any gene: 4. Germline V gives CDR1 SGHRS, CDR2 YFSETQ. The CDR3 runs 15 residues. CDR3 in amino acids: CASSLGGRGQETQYF. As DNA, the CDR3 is TGCGCCAGCAGCTTGGGAGGGCGGGGGCAAGAGACCCAGTACTTC.

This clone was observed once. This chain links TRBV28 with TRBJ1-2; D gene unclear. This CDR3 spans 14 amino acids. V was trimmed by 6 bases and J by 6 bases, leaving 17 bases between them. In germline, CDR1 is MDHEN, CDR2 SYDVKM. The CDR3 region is CASSPFKAFDGYTF. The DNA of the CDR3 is TGTGCCAGCAGCCCATTTAAAGCGTTCGATGGCTACACCTTC.

This CDR3 is CASSSPGRGNSPLHF. The CDR3 nucleotides are TGTGCCAGCAGCTCCCCCGGCAGGGGGAATTCACCCCTCCACTTT. The chain is built from TRBV4-2 and TRBJ1-6; 7 nucleotides line up with TRBD1. The V segment lost 5 bases and the J segment 7 bases; nucleotides outside the gene matches: 8. Germline CDR1 is LGHNA and CDR2 is YNFKEQ. This CDR3 spans 15 amino acids.

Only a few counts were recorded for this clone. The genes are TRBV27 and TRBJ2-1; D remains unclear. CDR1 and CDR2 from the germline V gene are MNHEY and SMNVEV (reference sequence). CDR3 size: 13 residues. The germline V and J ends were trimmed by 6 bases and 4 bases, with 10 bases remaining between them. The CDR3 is CASSSRLYNEQFF. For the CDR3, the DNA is TGTGCCAGCAGCTCCAGGTTATACAATGAGCAGTTCTTC.

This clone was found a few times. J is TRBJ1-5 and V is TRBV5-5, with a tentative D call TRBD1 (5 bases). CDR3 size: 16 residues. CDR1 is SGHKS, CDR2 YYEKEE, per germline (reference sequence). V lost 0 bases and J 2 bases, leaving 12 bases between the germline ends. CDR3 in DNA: TGTGCCAGCAGCTTGGCCGGGGGAATGGGCAATCAGCCCCAGCATTTT. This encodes CASSLAGGMGNQPQHF.

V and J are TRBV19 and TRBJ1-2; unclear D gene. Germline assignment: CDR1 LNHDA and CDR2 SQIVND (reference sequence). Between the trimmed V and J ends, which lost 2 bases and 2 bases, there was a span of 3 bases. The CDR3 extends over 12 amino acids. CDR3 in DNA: TGTGCCAGTAGTATACCCAACTATGGCTACACCTTC. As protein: CASSIPNYGYTF.

CDR3 sequence reads: CASSPLAGPRGNYEQYF. The CDR3 bases are TGTGCCAGCTCACCCCTAGCGGGACCGCGTGGAAACTACGAGCAGTACTTC. The V call is TRBV18, the J call TRBJ2-7; TRBD2 matches at 9 bases. Germline V gene lookup returns CDR1 KGHSH and CDR2 LQKENI. J was trimmed by 3 bases and V by 3 bases; bases with no gene match: 12. CDR3 length equals 17 residues. Supplemented by reference TRBV18 and TRBJ2-7, the full variable domain reads NAGVMQNPRHLVRRRGQEARLRCSPMKGHSHVYWYRQLPEEGLKFMVYLQKENIIDESGMPKERFSAEFPKEGPSILRIQQVVRGDSAAYFCASSPLAGPRGNYEQYFGPGTRLTVT.

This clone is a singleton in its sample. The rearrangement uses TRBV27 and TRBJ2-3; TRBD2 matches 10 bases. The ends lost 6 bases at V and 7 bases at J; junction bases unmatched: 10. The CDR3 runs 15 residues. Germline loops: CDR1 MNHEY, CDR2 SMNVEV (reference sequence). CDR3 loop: CASRESGRVANTQYF. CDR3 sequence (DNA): TGTGCCAGCAGAGAAAGCGGGAGGGTGGCGAATACGCAGTATTTT.

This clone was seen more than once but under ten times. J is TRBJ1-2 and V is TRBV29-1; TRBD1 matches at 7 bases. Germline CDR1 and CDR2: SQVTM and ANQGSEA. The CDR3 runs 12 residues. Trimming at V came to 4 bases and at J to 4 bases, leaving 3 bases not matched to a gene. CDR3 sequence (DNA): TGCAGCGTTGGCGGGGACAGCTATGGCTACACCTTC. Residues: CSVGGDSYGYTF.

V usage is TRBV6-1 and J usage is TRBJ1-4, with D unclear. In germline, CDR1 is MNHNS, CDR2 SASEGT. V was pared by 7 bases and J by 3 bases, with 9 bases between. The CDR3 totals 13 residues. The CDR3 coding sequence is TGTGCCAGCATTAACAGCCCTAATGAAAAACTGTTTTTT. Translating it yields CASINSPNEKLFF.

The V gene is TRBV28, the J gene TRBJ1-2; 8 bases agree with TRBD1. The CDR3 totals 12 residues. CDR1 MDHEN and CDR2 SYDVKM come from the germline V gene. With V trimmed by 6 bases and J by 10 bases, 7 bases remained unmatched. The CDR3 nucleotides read TGTGCCAGCAGCCCAGGGGGCGCATTCTACACCTTC. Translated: CASSPGGAFYTF.

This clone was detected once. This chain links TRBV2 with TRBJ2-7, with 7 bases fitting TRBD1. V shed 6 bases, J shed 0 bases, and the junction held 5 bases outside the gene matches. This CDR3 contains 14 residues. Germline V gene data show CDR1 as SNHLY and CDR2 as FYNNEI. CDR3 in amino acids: CASRGTANSYEQYF. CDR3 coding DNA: TGTGCCAGCAGAGGGACAGCCAACTCCTACGAGCAGTACTTC.

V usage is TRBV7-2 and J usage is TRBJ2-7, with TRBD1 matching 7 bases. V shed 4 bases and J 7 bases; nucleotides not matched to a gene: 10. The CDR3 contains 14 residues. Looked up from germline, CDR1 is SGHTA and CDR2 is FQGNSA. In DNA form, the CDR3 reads TGTGCCAGCAGCTCTTCGGGACAGCCTCTTGAGCAGTACTTC. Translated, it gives CASSSSGQPLEQYF.

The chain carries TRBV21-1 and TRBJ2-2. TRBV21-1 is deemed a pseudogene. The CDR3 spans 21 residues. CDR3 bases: TGTGCCAGCAGCATACGGGGGCCGTGTAAGGGTTATAGTTCGAACACCGGGGAGCTGTTTTTT. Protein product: CASSIRGPCKGYSSNTGELFF.

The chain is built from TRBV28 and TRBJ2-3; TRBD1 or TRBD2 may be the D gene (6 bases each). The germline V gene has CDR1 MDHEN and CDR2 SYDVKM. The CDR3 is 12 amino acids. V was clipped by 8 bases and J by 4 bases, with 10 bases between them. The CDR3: CASCRGPDTQYF. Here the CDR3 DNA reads TGTGCCAGCTGTCGGGGGCCAGATACGCAGTATTTT.

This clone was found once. The CDR3 here is CASSQTGISYEQYF. For the CDR3, the DNA is TGCGCCAGCAGCCAAACGGGAATCTCCTACGAGCAGTACTTC. The chain carries TRBV4-1 and TRBJ2-5, with D perhaps matching TRBD2 (5 bases). Judging by the DNA end, TRBJ2-7 fits better; the J call may be wrong. There are 14 residues in the CDR3. Looked up from germline, CDR1 is MGHRA and CDR2 is YSYEKL.

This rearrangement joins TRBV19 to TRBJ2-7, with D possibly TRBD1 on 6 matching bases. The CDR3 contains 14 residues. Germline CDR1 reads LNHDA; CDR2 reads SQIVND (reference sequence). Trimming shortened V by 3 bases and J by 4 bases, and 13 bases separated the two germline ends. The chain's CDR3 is CASSMGAGTYEQYF. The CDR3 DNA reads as TGTGCCAGTAGTATGGGGGCAGGGACATACGAGCAGTACTTC.

The CDR3 is CASRRDGTDSPLHF. CDR3 nucleotides: TGTGCCAGCCGCCGGGACGGGACAGATTCACCCCTCCACTTT. V usage is TRBV2 and J usage is TRBJ1-6, with 7 bases fitting TRBD1. The J segment lost 8 bases and the V segment lost 8 bases, leaving 9 bases of the junction unmatched. Germline V gene lookup returns CDR1 SNHLY and CDR2 FYNNEI. The CDR3 runs 14 residues.